The T cell receptor beta chain described here comes from a study of T cell responses to AZD1222 COVID-19 vaccine. CDR3 length: 16 amino acids. Germline CDR1 MNHEY, CDR2 SVGAGI. The junction had 4 bases not matched to a gene; V was cut back by 2 bases and J by 2 bases. Produced via immunoSEQ multiplex PCR; TCRdb's table is partial and in-frame only. The sample carries fewer than 150,000 clones, about 92% recorded once. Sequenced here: peripheral blood, sampled 28 days after the second AZD1222 dose. This TCR was recovered from an adult who received the AZD1222 COVID-19 vaccine. The chain uses TRBV6-5 and TRBJ2-7; TRBD2 matches 12 bases. The CDR3 DNA follows: TGTGCCAGCAGTTACCACTCTAGCGGGGGGGCCTACGAGCAGTACTTC. Its protein is CASSYHSSGGAYEQYF.